Shown below are 7 T cell receptor beta chains from a single sample sequenced in a study of T cells in localized non-small cell lung cancer. TCRdb's copy holds only in-frame clones and misses some; the assay was immunoSEQ multiplex PCR. This table holds 15,000 to 20,000 clones, 82% found once. This sample comprised peripheral blood, obtained before any cancer treatment. The receptors shown here come from a male donor aged 60 or over with stage I lung adenocarcinoma.

V and J are TRBV15 and TRBJ1-3, with D maybe TRBD1 (5 bases). This CDR3 spans 14 amino acids. Trimming removed 4 bases at V and 2 bases at J, with 9 bases between. The germline CDR1 and CDR2 sequences are LNHNV and YYDKDF (reference sequence). CDR3 DNA sequence: TGTGCCACCAGCACCCGGGACGCTGGAAACACCATATATTTT. It specifies CATSTRDAGNTIYF.

The chain recombines TRBV7-9 with TRBJ2-3, with D perhaps matching TRBD2 (6 bases). The CDR3 is made up of 17 amino acids. V lost 9 bases and J 6 bases, leaving 28 bases between the germline ends. The germline V gene encodes CDR1 SEHNR and CDR2 FQNEAQ (reference sequence). CDR3 sequence reads: CASNSYGRGPEGDTQYF. The CDR3, as DNA: TGTGCCAGTAACTCCTACGGGCGGGGCCCAGAGGGGGATACGCAGTATTTT.

This chain uses TRBV10-1 with TRBJ2-3; TRBD2 matches 9 bases. From germline, CDR1 is WNHNN and CDR2 SYGVQD (reference sequence). The CDR3 is 16 amino acids. V shed 2 bases, J shed 8 bases, and the junction held 11 bases outside the gene matches. CDR3 protein: CASSENPSGAPSTQYF. In DNA form, the CDR3 reads TGCGCCAGCAGTGAGAACCCTAGCGGGGCCCCGAGTACGCAGTATTTT.

V usage is TRBV7-8 and J usage is TRBJ1-4; 8 bases are a match to TRBD1. CDR1 and CDR2 from the germline V gene are SGHVS and FQNEAQ. This CDR3 comprises 16 residues. V lost 5 bases, J lost 5 bases, and 10 bases stayed unmatched. As DNA, the CDR3 is TGTGCCAGCAGCACATCAACTAGGACAGGGAATGAAAAACTGTTTTTT. Its translation: CASSTSTRTGNEKLFF.

This clone was counted only a few times. The gene calls are TRBV2 and TRBJ2-5; D possibly corresponds to TRBD1 (6 bases). There are 13 residues in the CDR3. Trimming pared 1 base from V and 4 bases from J, leaving 7 bases between. The germline CDR1 and CDR2 sequences are SNHLY and FYNNEI. CDR3 in DNA: TGTGCCAGCAGTGAAGAAGGGGGAGAGACCCAGTACTTC. Translated: CASSEEGGETQYF.

The genes are TRBV7-8 and TRBJ1-4; D unclear. CDR1 is SGHVS and CDR2 is FQNEAQ in the germline V gene. The length of the CDR3 is 15 residues. Trimming pared 2 bases from V and 4 bases from J, leaving 11 bases between. For the CDR3, the DNA is TGTGCCAGCAGCTTAACGACGGGAAATAATGAAAAACTGTTTTTT. It specifies CASSLTTGNNEKLFF.

The rearrangement links TRBV2 to TRBJ1-2, with no clear D. Germline CDR1 SNHLY, CDR2 FYNNEI. Trimming left V 6 bases short and J 2 bases short, with 10 bases between. The CDR3 extends over 13 amino acids. The CDR3 sequence: CASSETVNYGYTF. For the CDR3, the DNA is TGTGCCAGCAGCGAGACGGTAAACTATGGCTACACCTTC.